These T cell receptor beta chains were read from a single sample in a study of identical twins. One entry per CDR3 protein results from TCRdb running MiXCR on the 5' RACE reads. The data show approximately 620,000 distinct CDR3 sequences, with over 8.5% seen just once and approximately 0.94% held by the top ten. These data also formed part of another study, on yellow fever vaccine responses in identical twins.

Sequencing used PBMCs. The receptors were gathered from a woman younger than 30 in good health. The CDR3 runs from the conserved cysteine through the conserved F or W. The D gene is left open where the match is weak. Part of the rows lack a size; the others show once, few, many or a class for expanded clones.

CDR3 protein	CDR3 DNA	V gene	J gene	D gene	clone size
CASSYPGTKSYEQYF	TGTGCCAGCAGTTACCCCGGGACAAAGTCCTACGAGCAGTACTTC	TRBV6-2/TRBV6-3	TRBJ2-7	.	.
CASRPTGYSYEQYF	TGTGCCAGCAGGCCGACAGGGTACTCCTACGAGCAGTACTTC	TRBV6-1	TRBJ2-7	TRBD1	many
CASSYVASTDTQYF	TGTGCCAGCAGTTATGTTGCTAGCACAGATACGCAGTATTTT	TRBV6-5	TRBJ2-3	.	many
CASSHSSSNEKLFF	TGCGCCAGCAGCCATAGTTCCTCTAATGAAAAACTGTTTTTT	TRBV5-1	TRBJ1-4	.	.
CASSLYRGQGTDTQYF	TGTGCCAGCAGCCTTTACAGGGGGCAGGGCACAGATACGCAGTATTTT	TRBV14	TRBJ2-3	TRBD1	.
CASSVAGGFDEQFF	TGTGCCAGCAGCGTAGCGGGGGGGTTCGATGAGCAGTTCTTC	TRBV9	TRBJ2-1	TRBD2	few
CASSLWGENEQFF	TGTGCCAGCAGTTTATGGGGGGAGAATGAGCAGTTCTTC	TRBV28	TRBJ2-1	.	many
CASSSTGDDNSPLHF	TGCGCCAGCAGCTCTACAGGGGATGACAATTCACCCCTCCACTTT	TRBV5-1	TRBJ1-6	TRBD1	few
CASRGIGQGPWGYTF	TGTGCCAGCAGGGGGATCGGACAGGGGCCGTGGGGCTACACCTTC	TRBV27	TRBJ1-2	TRBD1	.
CASSIGQGREETQYF	TGTGCCAGCAGCATCGGACAGGGCCGGGAAGAGACCCAGTACTTC	TRBV7-3	TRBJ2-5	TRBD1	few
CASSDLPGQPPSGGGYTF	TGTGCCAGCAGCGACCTCCCCGGACAGCCACCTTCCGGTGGTGGCTACACCTTC	TRBV12-3/TRBV12-4	TRBJ1-2	.	few
CASSLRQRNTEAFF	TGTGCCAGCAGCTTAAGGCAGAGGAACACTGAAGCTTTCTTT	TRBV7-2	TRBJ1-1	.	.
CASSGGPNQPQHF	TGCGCCAGCAGCGGGGGCCCGAATCAGCCCCAGCATTTT	TRBV5-1	TRBJ1-5	.	few
CASSLRPGWNNEQFF	TGTGCCAGCAGCTTGAGACCGGGTTGGAACAATGAGCAGTTCTTC	TRBV7-3	TRBJ2-1	.	.
CASSIPRGFHEQYF	TGTGCCAGCAGCATCCCCAGGGGATTCCACGAGCAGTACTTC	TRBV28	TRBJ2-7	.	few
CSAGRRLAGATDTQYF	TGCAGTGCTGGCCGTAGACTAGCGGGGGCCACAGATACGCAGTATTTT	TRBV20-1	TRBJ2-3	TRBD2	.
CASSLVSSYNEQFF	TGCGCCAGCAGTCTTGTGAGCTCCTACAATGAGCAGTTCTTC	TRBV5-1	TRBJ2-1	.	many
CASSPLTGGPYEQYF	TGTGCCAGCAGCCCTTTGACGGGGGGCCCCTACGAGCAGTACTTC	TRBV4-2	TRBJ2-7	.	.
CSARQDRAGQPQHF	TGCAGTGCCCGACAAGACAGGGCCGGTCAGCCCCAGCATTTT	TRBV20-1	TRBJ1-5	TRBD1	.
CASTVRLASTGELFF	TGTGCCAGCACTGTTAGGCTAGCAAGTACCGGGGAGCTGTTTTTT	TRBV7-2	TRBJ2-2	.	.
CASSSYRGRGNEKLFF	TGTGCCAGCAGCTCCTACAGGGGGCGGGGGAATGAAAAACTGTTTTTT	TRBV7-8	TRBJ1-4	TRBD1	few
CATSAQKRARYNEQFF	TGTGCCACCAGTGCTCAGAAGCGGGCGAGGTACAATGAGCAGTTCTTC	TRBV24-1	TRBJ2-1	.	many
CSASLPTDTQYF	TGCAGTGCTAGTCTCCCCACAGATACGCAGTATTTT	TRBV20-1	TRBJ2-3	.	.
CASSVVKGGPSGANVLTF	TGTGCCAGCAGCGTAGTGAAGGGGGGGCCTTCTGGGGCCAACGTCCTGACTTTC	TRBV9	TRBJ2-6	.	.
CASSPQTETTDTQYF	TGTGCCAGCAGCCCCCAGACAGAGACCACAGATACGCAGTATTTT	TRBV5-6	TRBJ2-3	.	many
CASSPRVGYYGYTF	TGCGCCAGCAGCCCCCGCGTAGGTTACTATGGCTACACCTTC	TRBV5-1	TRBJ1-2	.	few
CSASGLVNEQFF	TGCAGTGCTTCAGGACTCGTCAATGAGCAGTTCTTC	TRBV20-1	TRBJ2-1	.	many